Below, 24 T cell receptor beta chains from the same sample are listed, as sequenced in a study of shared clonotypes between healthy human individuals (TCRdb year 2020). Libraries came from the immunoSEQ multiplex PCR assay. Drawn from immuneACCESS, this table holds only the in-frame rearrangements with V and J called that TCRdb kept. Clones are partly lost; checked studies trace under half to an unresolved V gene and leave the rest unexplained. This sample is represented by some 690,000 clones; about nine tenths of them were singletons. The top ten constitute around a third of the sample. Sequences were obtained from memory CD8+ T cells from PBMCs. In light of the paper, this sample's cell subset or site label describes: CD45RO+ cells pooled with CCR7-negative TemRA cells. Every receptor here comes from a man between 18 and 35 years old in good health. Some clones in this sample may be carry-over from other donors' samples.

The rearrangement links TRBV15 to TRBJ1-4; D uncertain. CDR1 and CDR2 (germline): LNHNV, YYDKDF (reference sequence). With 3 bases removed from V and 8 bases from J, the gap between germline ends came to 16 bases. The CDR3 consists of 15 residues. CDR3: CATSSVAGIREKLFF. The CDR3 nucleotides are TGTGCCACCAGCAGCGTCGCCGGGATCAGAGAAAAACTGTTTTTT.

The rearrangement uses TRBV5-4 and TRBJ1-2; D is unclear. This CDR3 contains 13 residues. Between the trimmed V and J ends, which lost 0 bases and 5 bases, there was a span of 8 bases. Germline-derived CDR1 and CDR2 are SGHNT and YYREEE (reference sequence). The CDR3 sequence: CASSLEAVYGYTF. The CDR3 DNA reads as TGTGCCAGCAGCTTGGAGGCCGTTTATGGCTACACCTTC. Full variable domain (missing parts from reference TRBV5-4 and TRBJ1-2): ETGVTQSPTHLIKTRGQQVTLRCSSQSGHNTVSWYQQALGQGPQFIFQYYREEENGRGNFPPRFSGLQFPNYSSELNVNALELDDSALYLCASSLEAVYGYTFGSGTRLTVV.

This chain connects TRBV10-3 to TRBJ2-7; D not resolved. The CDR3 has 13 amino acids. Germline V CDR1 and CDR2: ENHRY, SYGVKD. V lost 0 bases, J lost 0 bases, and 3 bases lay in between. This CDR3 reads CAISESISYEQYF. The CDR3 DNA reads TGTGCCATCAGTGAGTCGATCTCCTACGAGCAGTACTTC.

The chain is built from TRBV5-1 and TRBJ2-7, with D unclear. Germline CDR1 SGHRS, CDR2 YFSETQ. This CDR3 is 14 amino acids long. Trimming cost V 2 bases and J 2 bases, with 11 bases left between them. The CDR3 protein is CASSFRTGAYEQYF. In DNA, the CDR3 is TGCGCCAGCAGCTTCAGGACCGGAGCCTACGAGCAGTACTTC.

CDR3 protein: CTSDGASGSVQETQYF. The CDR3 nucleotides read TGCACCAGCGACGGCGCTAGCGGGAGTGTACAAGAGACCCAGTACTTC. The rearrangement links TRBV1 to TRBJ2-5; the D call of TRBD2 is as the table states it, not checked on the DNA. TRBV1 is a pseudogene locus. CDR3 size: 16 residues.

The chain employs TRBV27 and TRBJ2-5; perhaps D is TRBD1 or TRBD2 (5 bases each). Trimming stripped 3 bases from V and 11 bases from J, with 16 bases between. CDR1 is MNHEY and CDR2 is SMNVEV in the germline V gene (reference sequence). The CDR3 is 13 amino acids. The CDR3 nucleotides read TGTGCCAGCAGTTTGGGCAGGGCAAGGGAGCAGTACTTC. This codes for CASSLGRAREQYF.

About this clone itself: The same CDR3 arises from other DNA sequences in this sample as well. J is TRBJ2-7 and V is TRBV9; D not certain. Per the germline V gene, CDR1 is SGDLS and CDR2 is YYNGEE. CDR3 size: 15 residues. The V end lost 4 bases, the J end lost 0 bases, and 14 bases lay between the germline ends. CDR3 amino acids: CASSPVGSSSYEQYF. For the CDR3, the DNA is TGTGCCAGCAGCCCTGTGGGCTCTAGCTCCTACGAGCAGTACTTC.

The CDR3 DNA sequence: TGCGCCAGCAGTTCAACGCGGGCTCCTCAAGAGACCCAGTACTTC. Translated: CASSSTRAPQETQYF. The chain is built from TRBV10-1 and TRBJ2-5; tentative D call: TRBD2 (5 bases). Between the trimmed V and J ends, which lost 5 bases and 2 bases, there was a span of 15 bases. Germline CDR1 and CDR2: WNHNN and SYGVQD (reference sequence). The CDR3 is 15 amino acids.

V and J are TRBV28 and TRBJ2-3; perhaps TRBD1 as D (5 bases). This CDR3 is built from 15 residues. Trimming removed 5 bases from V and 3 bases from J, with 15 bases in between. Germline CDR1 reads MDHEN; CDR2 reads SYDVKM. The DNA of the CDR3 is TGTGCCAGCAGTGCCTACAGGCTCGGGACAGATACGCAGTATTTT. Translated, it gives CASSAYRLGTDTQYF.

The gene calls are TRBV27 and TRBJ2-5, with 7 bases aligning to TRBD2. The CDR3 totals 16 residues. Germline CDR1 MNHEY, CDR2 SMNVEV (reference sequence). The V segment lost 5 bases and the J segment 5 bases; nucleotides outside the gene matches: 14. CDR3 protein: CASSTELAQKAETQYF. DNA for the CDR3: TGTGCCAGCAGTACAGAACTAGCGCAGAAGGCGGAGACCCAGTACTTC.

This clone was observed once. The chain combines TRBV6-5 with TRBJ1-1, with 9 bases identical to TRBD1. Germline V gives CDR1 MNHEY, CDR2 SVGAGI. CDR3 length: 14 residues. J lost 1 base, V lost 6 bases, and 3 bases had no gene match. The CDR3 DNA sequence: TGTGCCAGCAGGACGACAGGGGGGAACACTGAAGCTTTCTTT. Protein: CASRTTGGNTEAFF.

The chain couples TRBV7-9 to TRBJ2-7, with TRBD1 matching 8 bases. The V gene's germline CDR1 is SEHNR and CDR2 FQNEAQ (reference sequence). The CDR3 covers 16 residues. V was pared by 3 bases and J by 4 bases, with 11 bases of the junction left unmatched. As DNA, the CDR3 is TGTGCCAGCAGCTTTGACAGGGGCGCGCGGGCATACGAGCAGTACTTC. This sequence encodes CASSFDRGARAYEQYF.

This chain links TRBV21-1 with TRBJ2-5; the table names TRBD1, a call not compared with the DNA. TRBV21-1 is a recognized pseudogene. The CDR3 length is 15 residues. CDR3 loop: CASSIRAADLETQYF. Written as DNA, the CDR3 is TGTGCCAGCAGCATCAGGGCAGCCGATCTGGAGACCCAGTACTTC.

This sequence joins TRBV7-2 and TRBJ1-1; D is unresolved. CDR1 and CDR2 from the germline V gene are SGHTA and FQGNSA. This CDR3 comprises 12 residues. Trimming removed 5 bases from V and 11 bases from J, with 15 bases in between. CDR3 protein: CASSPRSVAAFF. CDR3 sequence (DNA): TGTGCCAGCAGCCCCCGGTCGGTTGCGGCTTTCTTT.

The V gene is TRBV5-5, the J gene TRBJ2-1; a possible D gene is TRBD1 (6 bases). CDR1 SGHKS and CDR2 YYEKEE come from the germline V gene (reference sequence). The CDR3 has 13 amino acids. V dropped 6 bases and J dropped 6 bases, with 13 bases sitting between them. This CDR3 reads CASNRDMINEQFF. In nucleotides, the CDR3 is TGTGCCAGCAACCGGGACATGATCAATGAGCAGTTCTTC.

The chain combines TRBV6-5 with TRBJ1-1; possible D gene TRBD1, 6 bases. Trimming removed 1 base at V and 1 base at J, with 13 bases between. This CDR3 comprises 16 residues. The germline CDR1 and CDR2 sequences are MNHEY and SVGAGI. The CDR3, as DNA: TGTGCCAGCAGTTACTTACGGGACACCGAGAACACTGAAGCTTTCTTT. Encoded protein: CASSYLRDTENTEAFF.

This rearrangement joins TRBV11-2 to TRBJ2-7; 11 positions match TRBD1. This CDR3 has 15 residues. V lost 2 bases, J lost 4 bases, and 4 bases stayed unmatched. From germline, CDR1 is SGHAT and CDR2 FQNNGV. In DNA, the CDR3 is TGTGCCAGCAGCTTATTCCGGGACAGGGGGTACGAGCAGTACTTC. Translating it yields CASSLFRDRGYEQYF.

This chain uses TRBV27 with TRBJ2-6, with D perhaps given as TRBD1 or TRBD2 (6 bases each). V was shortened by 3 bases and J by 3 bases, with 9 bases between the two germline ends. Germline loops: CDR1 MNHEY, CDR2 SMNVEV (reference sequence). CDR3 length: 15 amino acids. The CDR3 here is CASSFGGYGANVLTF. DNA of the CDR3: TGTGCCAGCAGTTTCGGGGGCTATGGGGCCAACGTCCTGACTTTC.

This sequence joins TRBV13 and TRBJ2-5; TRBD1 agrees at 9 bases. V lost 5 bases and J lost 7; bases outside the gene matches: 11. The germline CDR1 and CDR2 sequences are PRHDT and FYEKMQ (reference sequence). There are 15 residues in the CDR3. The CDR3 DNA sequence: TGTGCCAGCAGCCCGGGGGACAGGGCAAGGGGGACCCAGTACTTC. It yields the protein CASSPGDRARGTQYF.

DNA of the CDR3: TGTGCCAGCAGCGCCGGACTAGCTGTCAATGAGCAGTTCTTC. Translated: CASSAGLAVNEQFF. The chain employs TRBV9 and TRBJ2-1; 8 bases fit TRBD2. The CDR3 runs 14 residues. After removal of 3 bases from V and 6 bases from J, the junction contained 5 bases not matched to a gene. Germline V gene data show CDR1 as SGDLS and CDR2 as YYNGEE.

This chain links TRBV27 with TRBJ2-7; D not resolved. The V end lost 2 bases, the J end lost 4 bases, and 12 bases lay between the germline ends. The CDR3 loop spans 14 amino acids. The germline CDR1 and CDR2 sequences are MNHEY and SMNVEV (reference sequence). The chain's CDR3 is CASSLARTLYEQYF. The CDR3 DNA is TGTGCCAGCAGTTTAGCGAGGACCCTTTACGAGCAGTACTTC.

About this clone itself: The sample has other DNA sequences that encode this CDR3 too. The chain recombines TRBV27 with TRBJ2-3; D is undetermined. The germline V and J ends were trimmed by 4 bases and 1 base, with 9 bases remaining between them. Germline V gene lookup returns CDR1 MNHEY and CDR2 SMNVEV (reference sequence). CDR3 length: 14 amino acids. CDR3 nucleotide sequence: TGTGCCAGCAGTTCACCACCCGGCACAGATACGCAGTATTTT. Translating it yields CASSSPPGTDTQYF.

The chain couples TRBV28 to TRBJ2-2; D gene unclear. This CDR3 has 14 amino acids. CDR1 and CDR2 from the germline V gene are MDHEN and SYDVKM. Trimming pared 5 bases from V and 2 bases from J, leaving 9 bases between. The CDR3 DNA reads as TGTGCCAGCAGTCTAAGGGTAAACACCGGGGAGCTGTTTTTT. Translation: CASSLRVNTGELFF. The variable domain in full, completed from reference TRBV28 and TRBJ2-2, reads DVKVTQSSRYLVKRTGEKVFLECVQDMDHENMFWYRQDPGLGLRLIYFSYDVKMKEKGDIPEGYSVSREKKERFSLILESASTNQTSMYLCASSLRVNTGELFFGEGSRLTVL.

The chain's CDR3 is CSVLGPYGYTF. CDR3 nucleotide sequence: TGCAGCGTTCTAGGACCCTATGGCTACACCTTC. The V gene is TRBV29-1, the J gene TRBJ1-2; D unresolved. The CDR3 runs 11 residues. Trimming stripped 5 bases from V and 4 bases from J, with 8 bases between. The germline V gene has CDR1 SQVTM and CDR2 ANQGSEA.